The clone carrying this T cell receptor beta chain has a handful of counts. J was trimmed by 3 bases and V by 2 bases; bases with no gene match: 13. The CDR3 is 18 amino acids. The germline CDR1 and CDR2 sequences are SGHRS and YFSETQ. This entry belongs to a study of T-cell reconstitution after alpha-beta-depleted transplantation in children. During its preparation, the TCRbeta library received unique molecular identifiers. TCRdb processed the PCR reads anew with MiXCR; each CDR3 protein has one entry. The table has over 550,000 distinct CDR3 sequences, 10% seen once. The chain combines TRBV5-1 with TRBJ2-7; 11 bases match TRBD2. The sequence was collected from a human donor who donated a stem cell graft to a child with acute myeloid leukemia. The sample consisted of PBMCs from the stem cell graft donor, taken from the stem cell graft. The CDR3 region is CASSLTITTSGRDYEQYF. The CDR3 coding sequence is TGCGCCAGCAGCTTAACTATAACCACTAGCGGGAGAGACTACGAGCAGTACTTC.